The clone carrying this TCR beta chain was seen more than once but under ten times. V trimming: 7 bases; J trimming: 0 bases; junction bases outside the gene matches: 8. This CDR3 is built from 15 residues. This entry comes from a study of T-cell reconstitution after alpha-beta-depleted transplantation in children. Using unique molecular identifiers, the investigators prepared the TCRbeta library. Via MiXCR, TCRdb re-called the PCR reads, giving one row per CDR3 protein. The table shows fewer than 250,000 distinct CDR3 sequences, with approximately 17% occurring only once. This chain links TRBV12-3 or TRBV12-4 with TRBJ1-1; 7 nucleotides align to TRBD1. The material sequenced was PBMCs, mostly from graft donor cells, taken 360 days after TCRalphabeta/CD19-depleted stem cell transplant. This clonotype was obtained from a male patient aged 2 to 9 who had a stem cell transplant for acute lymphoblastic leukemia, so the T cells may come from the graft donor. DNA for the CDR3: TGTGCCAGCACCCCCGAGGACAGGATGAACACTGAAGCTTTCTTT. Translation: CASTPEDRMNTEAFF.